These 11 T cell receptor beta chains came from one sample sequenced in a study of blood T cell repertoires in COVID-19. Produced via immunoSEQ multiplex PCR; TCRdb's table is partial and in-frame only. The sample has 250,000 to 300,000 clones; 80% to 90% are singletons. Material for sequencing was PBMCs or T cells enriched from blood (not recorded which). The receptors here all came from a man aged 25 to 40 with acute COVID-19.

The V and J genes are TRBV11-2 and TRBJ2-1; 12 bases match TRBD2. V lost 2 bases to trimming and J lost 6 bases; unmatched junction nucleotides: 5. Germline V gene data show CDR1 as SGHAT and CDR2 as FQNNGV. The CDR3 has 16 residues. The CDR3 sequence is CASSLPGLAGFNEQFF. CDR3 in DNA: TGTGCCAGCAGCTTACCCGGACTAGCGGGATTCAATGAGCAGTTCTTC.

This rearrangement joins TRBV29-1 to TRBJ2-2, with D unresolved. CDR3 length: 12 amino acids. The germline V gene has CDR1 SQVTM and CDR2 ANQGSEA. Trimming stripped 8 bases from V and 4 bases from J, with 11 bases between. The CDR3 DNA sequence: TGCAGCCTAACTTCTTCCACCGGGGAGCTGTTTTTT. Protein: CSLTSSTGELFF.

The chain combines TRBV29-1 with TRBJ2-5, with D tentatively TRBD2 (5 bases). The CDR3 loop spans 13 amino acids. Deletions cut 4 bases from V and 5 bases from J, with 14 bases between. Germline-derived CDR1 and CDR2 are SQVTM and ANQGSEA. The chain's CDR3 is CSVVAGFGETQYF. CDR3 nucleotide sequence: TGCAGCGTTGTCGCGGGTTTCGGGGAGACCCAGTACTTC.

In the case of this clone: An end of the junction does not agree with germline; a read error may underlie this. The CDR3 here is CASSYTLENYGYTF. The CDR3 coding sequence is TGTGCTAGCAGCTACACCCTGGAGAACTATGGCTACACCTTC. This chain uses TRBV7-7 with TRBJ1-2; D is undetermined. Germline CDR1 SSHAT, CDR2 FNYEAQ (reference sequence). CDR3 length equals 14 residues.

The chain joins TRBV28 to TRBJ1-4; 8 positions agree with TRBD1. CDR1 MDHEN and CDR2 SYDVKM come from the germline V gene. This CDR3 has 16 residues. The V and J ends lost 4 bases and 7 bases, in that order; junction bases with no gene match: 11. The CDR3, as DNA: TGTGCCAGCAGTTCTGCCCTGGACAGGGAGGGTGAAAAACTGTTTTTT. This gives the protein CASSSALDREGEKLFF. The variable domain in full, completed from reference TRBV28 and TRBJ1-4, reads DVKVTQSSRYLVKRTGEKVFLECVQDMDHENMFWYRQDPGLGLRLIYFSYDVKMKEKGDIPEGYSVSREKKERFSLILESASTNQTSMYLCASSSALDREGEKLFFGSGTQLSVL.

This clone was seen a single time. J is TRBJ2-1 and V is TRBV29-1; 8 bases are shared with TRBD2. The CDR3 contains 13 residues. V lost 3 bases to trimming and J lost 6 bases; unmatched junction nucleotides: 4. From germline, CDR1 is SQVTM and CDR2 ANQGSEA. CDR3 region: CSVDGGAVNEQFF. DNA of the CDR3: TGCAGCGTTGACGGGGGGGCCGTCAATGAGCAGTTCTTC.

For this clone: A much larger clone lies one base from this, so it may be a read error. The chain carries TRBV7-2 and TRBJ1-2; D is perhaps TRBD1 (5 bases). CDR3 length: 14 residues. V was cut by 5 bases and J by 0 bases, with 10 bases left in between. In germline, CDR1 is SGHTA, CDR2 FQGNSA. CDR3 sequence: CASSPGGANYGYTF. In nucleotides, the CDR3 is TGTGCCAGCAGCCCCGGGGGTGCTAACTATGGCTACACCTTC. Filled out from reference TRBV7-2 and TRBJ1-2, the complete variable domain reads GAGVSQSPSNKVTEKGKDVELRCDPISGHTALYWYRQSLGQGLEFLIYFQGNSAPDKSGLPSDRFSAERTGGSVSTLTIQRTQQEDSAVYLCASSPGGANYGYTFGSGTRLTVV.

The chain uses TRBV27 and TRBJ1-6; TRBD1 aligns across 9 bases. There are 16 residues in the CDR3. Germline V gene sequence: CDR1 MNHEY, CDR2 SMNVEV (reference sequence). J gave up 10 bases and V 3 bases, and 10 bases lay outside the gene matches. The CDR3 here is CASSLNMGQGRSPLHF. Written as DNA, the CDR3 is TGTGCCAGCAGTTTGAATATGGGACAGGGCAGATCACCCCTCCACTTT.

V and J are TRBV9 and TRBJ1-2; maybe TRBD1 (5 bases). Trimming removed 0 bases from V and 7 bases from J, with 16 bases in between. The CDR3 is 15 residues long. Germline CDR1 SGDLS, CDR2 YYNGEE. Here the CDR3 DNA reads TGTGCCAGCAGCGTAGCTTATTCCAGGGAGGGTGGCTACACCTTC. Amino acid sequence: CASSVAYSREGGYTF.

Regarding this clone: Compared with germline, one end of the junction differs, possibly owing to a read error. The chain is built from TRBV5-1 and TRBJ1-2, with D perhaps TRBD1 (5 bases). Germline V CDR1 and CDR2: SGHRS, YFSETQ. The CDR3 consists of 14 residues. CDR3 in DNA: TGTGCCAGCAGCGCCTCAGGGTTCTCGTACGGCTACACCTTC. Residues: CASSASGFSYGYTF.

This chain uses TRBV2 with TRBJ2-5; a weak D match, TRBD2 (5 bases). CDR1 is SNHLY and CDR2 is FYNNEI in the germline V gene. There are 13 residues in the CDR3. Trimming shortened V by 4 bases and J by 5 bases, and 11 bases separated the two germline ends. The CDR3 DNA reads TGTGCCAGCAGTGCACCTTCGGGGGAGACCCAGTACTTC. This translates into CASSAPSGETQYF.